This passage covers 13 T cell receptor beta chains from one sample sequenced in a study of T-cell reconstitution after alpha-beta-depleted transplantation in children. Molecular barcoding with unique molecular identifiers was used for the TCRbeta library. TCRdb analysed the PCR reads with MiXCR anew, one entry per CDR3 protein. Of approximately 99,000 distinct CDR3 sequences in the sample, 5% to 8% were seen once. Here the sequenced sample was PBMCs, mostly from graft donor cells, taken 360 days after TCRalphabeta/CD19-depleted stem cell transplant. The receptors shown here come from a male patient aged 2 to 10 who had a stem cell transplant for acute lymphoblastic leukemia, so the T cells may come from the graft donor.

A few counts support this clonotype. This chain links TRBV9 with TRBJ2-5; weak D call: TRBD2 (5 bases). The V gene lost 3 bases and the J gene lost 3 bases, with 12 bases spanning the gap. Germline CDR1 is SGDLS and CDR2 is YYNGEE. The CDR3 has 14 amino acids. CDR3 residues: CASSADGLKETQYF. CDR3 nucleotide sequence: TGTGCCAGCAGCGCAGACGGACTTAAAGAGACCCAGTACTTC.

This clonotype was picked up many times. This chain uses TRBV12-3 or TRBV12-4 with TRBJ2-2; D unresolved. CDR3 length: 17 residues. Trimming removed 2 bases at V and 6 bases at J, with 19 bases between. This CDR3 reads CASSLRALMVQAGELFF. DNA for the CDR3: TGTGCCAGCAGTTTACGCGCCTTAATGGTTCAAGCCGGGGAGCTGTTTTTT.

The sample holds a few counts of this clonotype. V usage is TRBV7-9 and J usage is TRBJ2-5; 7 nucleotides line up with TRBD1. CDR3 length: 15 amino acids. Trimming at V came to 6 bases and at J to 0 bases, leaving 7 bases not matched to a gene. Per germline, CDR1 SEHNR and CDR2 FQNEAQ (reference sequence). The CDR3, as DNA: TGTGCCAGCAGAAGTGACAGGGCTTACCAAGAGACCCAGTACTTC. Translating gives CASRSDRAYQETQYF.

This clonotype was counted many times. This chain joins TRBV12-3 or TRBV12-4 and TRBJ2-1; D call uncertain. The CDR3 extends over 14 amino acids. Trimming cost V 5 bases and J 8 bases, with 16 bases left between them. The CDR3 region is CASSVAVKLDEQFF. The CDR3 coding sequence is TGTGCCAGCAGTGTGGCAGTAAAATTAGATGAGCAGTTCTTC.

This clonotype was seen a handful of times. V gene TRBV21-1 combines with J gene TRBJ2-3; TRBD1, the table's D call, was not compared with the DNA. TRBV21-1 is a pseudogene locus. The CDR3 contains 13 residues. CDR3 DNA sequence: TGTGCCAGCGGGGACGTAAGCACAGATACGCAGTATTTT. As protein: CASGDVSTDTQYF.

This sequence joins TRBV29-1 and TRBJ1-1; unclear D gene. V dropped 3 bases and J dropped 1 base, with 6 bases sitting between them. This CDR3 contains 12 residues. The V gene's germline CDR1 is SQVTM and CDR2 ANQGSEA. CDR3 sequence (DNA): TGCAGCGTTGAGGCACAGAACACTGAAGCTTTCTTT. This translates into CSVEAQNTEAFF.

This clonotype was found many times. CDR3 nucleotide sequence: TGCAGTGCTAGAGATCCGGGACAGGGCTCCTACAATGAGCAGTTCTTC. Amino acid sequence: CSARDPGQGSYNEQFF. The chain carries TRBV20-1 and TRBJ2-1; 9 bases match TRBD1. The ends lost 0 bases at V and 0 bases at J; junction bases unmatched: 3. Per germline, CDR1 DFQATT and CDR2 SNEGSKA (reference sequence). The CDR3 is 16 residues long.

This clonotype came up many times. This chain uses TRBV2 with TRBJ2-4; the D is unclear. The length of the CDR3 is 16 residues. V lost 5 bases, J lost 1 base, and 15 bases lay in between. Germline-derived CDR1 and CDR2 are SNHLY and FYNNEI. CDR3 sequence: CASSLPDAPAKNIQYF. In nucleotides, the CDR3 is TGTGCCAGCAGTTTACCCGACGCTCCGGCCAAAAACATTCAGTACTTC.

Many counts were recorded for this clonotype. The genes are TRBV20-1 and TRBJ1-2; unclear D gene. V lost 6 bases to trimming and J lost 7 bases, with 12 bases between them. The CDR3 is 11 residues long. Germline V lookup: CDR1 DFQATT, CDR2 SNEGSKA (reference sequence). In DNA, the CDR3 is TGCAGTGCCGTGGCCCCTCTTGGCTACACCTTC. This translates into CSAVAPLGYTF.

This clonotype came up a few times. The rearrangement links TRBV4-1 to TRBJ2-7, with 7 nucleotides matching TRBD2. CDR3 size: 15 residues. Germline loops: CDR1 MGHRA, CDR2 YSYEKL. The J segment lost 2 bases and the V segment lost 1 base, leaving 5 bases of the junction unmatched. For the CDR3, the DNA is TGCGCCAGCAGCCAAGCAGTAGCGGGTCCCTACGAGCAGTACTTC. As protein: CASSQAVAGPYEQYF.

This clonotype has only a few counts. The CDR3 sequence is CASSEPSPQTTYEQYF. In DNA, the CDR3 is TGTGCCAGCAGTGAACCGAGTCCTCAAACGACCTACGAGCAGTACTTC. The chain recombines TRBV2 with TRBJ2-7; unclear D gene. Germline V CDR1 and CDR2: SNHLY, FYNNEI. V was trimmed by 2 bases and J by 2 bases, leaving 16 bases between them. The CDR3 is made up of 16 amino acids.

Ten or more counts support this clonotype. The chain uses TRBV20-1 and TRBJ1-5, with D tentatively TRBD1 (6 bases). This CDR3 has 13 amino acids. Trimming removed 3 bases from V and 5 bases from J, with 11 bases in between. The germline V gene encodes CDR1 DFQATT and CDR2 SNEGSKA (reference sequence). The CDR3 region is CSASRGVDQPQHF. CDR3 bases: TGCAGTGCTAGTAGGGGGGTTGATCAGCCCCAGCATTTT.

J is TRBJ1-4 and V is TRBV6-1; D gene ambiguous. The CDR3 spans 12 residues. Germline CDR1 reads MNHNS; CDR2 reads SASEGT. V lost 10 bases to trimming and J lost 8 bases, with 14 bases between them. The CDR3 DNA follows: TGTGCCACTTATCGGGAGGCGGAAAAACTGTTTTTT. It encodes CATYREAEKLFF.